These 5 T cell receptor beta chains were sequenced from one sample in a study of blood T cell repertoires in COVID-19. Measured with immunoSEQ multiplex PCR; TCRdb has only the in-frame clones, and not every one. Found here are around 200,000 clones, approximately 84% of them singletons; the top ten hold 4.5% to 5%. The material sequenced was peripheral blood. Every receptor here comes from a woman older than 75 with acute or convalescent COVID-19.

This chain uses TRBV7-2 with TRBJ1-2, with no clear D. Germline lookup yields CDR1 SGHTA and CDR2 FQGNSA. The V and J ends lost 1 base and 3 bases respectively, with 6 bases between them. The CDR3 spans 13 residues. DNA of the CDR3: TGTGCCAGCAGCTTAGTATATGACTATGGCTACACCTTC. Translating gives CASSLVYDYGYTF.

The rearrangement uses TRBV9 and TRBJ1-1; D is uncertain. This CDR3 contains 14 residues. Germline lookup yields CDR1 SGDLS and CDR2 YYNGEE. V lost 0 bases and J lost 8, with 14 bases in between. The CDR3 region is CASSVETGGREAFF. CDR3 in DNA: TGTGCCAGCAGCGTAGAAACGGGAGGGAGGGAAGCTTTCTTT.

This chain uses TRBV4-3 with TRBJ1-2; possible D gene TRBD1, 5 bases. Trimming pared 3 bases from V and 8 bases from J, leaving 19 bases between. Germline V gene lookup returns CDR1 LGHNA and CDR2 YSLEER. The CDR3 is 15 residues long. The CDR3 spells CASSQQPGGYKGYTF. CDR3 DNA sequence: TGCGCCAGCAGCCAGCAACCTGGGGGGTATAAGGGCTACACCTTC.

V gene TRBV7-2 combines with J gene TRBJ2-5, with 7 bases matching TRBD1. Germline V gives CDR1 SGHTA, CDR2 FQGNSA. The junction had 7 bases not matched to a gene; V was cut back by 3 bases and J by 6 bases. The CDR3 loop spans 14 amino acids. The CDR3 protein is CASSLDGQEKTQYF. CDR3 coding DNA: TGTGCCAGCAGCTTGGACGGACAGGAGAAGACCCAGTACTTC.

This CDR3 is CAWSGRETQYF. The CDR3 region has the DNA TGTGCCTGGAGCGGGAGAGAGACCCAGTACTTC. The V and J genes are TRBV30 and TRBJ2-5, with D possibly TRBD2 on 6 matching bases. Trimming cost V 3 bases and J 4 bases, with 6 bases left between them. This CDR3 has 11 residues. The V gene's germline CDR1 is GTSNPN and CDR2 SVGIG (reference sequence).